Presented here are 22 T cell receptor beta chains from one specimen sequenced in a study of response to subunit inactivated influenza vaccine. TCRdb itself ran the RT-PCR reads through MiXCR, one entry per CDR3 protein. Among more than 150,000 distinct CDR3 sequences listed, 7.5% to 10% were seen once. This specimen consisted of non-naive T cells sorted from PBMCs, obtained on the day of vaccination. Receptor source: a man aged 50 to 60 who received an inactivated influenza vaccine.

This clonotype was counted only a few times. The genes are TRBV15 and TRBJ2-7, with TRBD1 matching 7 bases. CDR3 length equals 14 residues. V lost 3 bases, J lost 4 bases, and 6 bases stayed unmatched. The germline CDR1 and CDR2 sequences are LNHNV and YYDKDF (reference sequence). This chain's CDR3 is CATSSDRAGYEQYF. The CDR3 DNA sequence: TGTGCCACCAGCAGCGACAGGGCCGGTTACGAGCAGTACTTC.

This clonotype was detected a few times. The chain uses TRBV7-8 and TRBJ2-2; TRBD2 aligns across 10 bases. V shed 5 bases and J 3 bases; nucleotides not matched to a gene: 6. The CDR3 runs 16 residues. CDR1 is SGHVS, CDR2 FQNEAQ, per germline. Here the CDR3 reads CASSRRTSGDTGELFF. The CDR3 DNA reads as TGTGCCAGCAGCCGCCGGACTAGCGGAGACACCGGGGAGCTGTTTTTT.

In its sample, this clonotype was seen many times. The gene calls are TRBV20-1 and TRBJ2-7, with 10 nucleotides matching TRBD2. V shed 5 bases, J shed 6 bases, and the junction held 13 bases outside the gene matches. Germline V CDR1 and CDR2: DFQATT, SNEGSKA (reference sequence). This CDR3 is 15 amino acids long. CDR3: CSALSLAGRGSEQYF. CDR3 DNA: TGCAGTGCTTTATCACTAGCGGGAAGGGGTAGCGAGCAGTACTTC.

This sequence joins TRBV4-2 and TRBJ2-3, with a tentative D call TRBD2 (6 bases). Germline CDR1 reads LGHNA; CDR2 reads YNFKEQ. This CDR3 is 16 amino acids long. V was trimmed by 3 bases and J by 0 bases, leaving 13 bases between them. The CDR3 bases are TGTGCCAGCAGCCATAGGGGCGGGACTAGCACAGATACGCAGTATTTT. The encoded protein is CASSHRGGTSTDTQYF.

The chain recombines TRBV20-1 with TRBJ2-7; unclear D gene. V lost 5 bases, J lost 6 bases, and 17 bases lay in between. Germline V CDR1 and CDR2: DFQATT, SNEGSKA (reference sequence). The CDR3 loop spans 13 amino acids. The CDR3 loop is CSALGLKPGEQYF. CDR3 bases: TGCAGTGCTCTCGGTCTCAAACCAGGCGAGCAGTACTTC.

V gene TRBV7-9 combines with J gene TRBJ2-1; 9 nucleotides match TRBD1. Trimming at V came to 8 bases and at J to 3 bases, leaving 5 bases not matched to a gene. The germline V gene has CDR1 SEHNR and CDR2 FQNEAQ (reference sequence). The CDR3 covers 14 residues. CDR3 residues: CASFRDRDYNEQFF. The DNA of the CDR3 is TGTGCCAGCTTCCGGGACAGGGACTACAATGAGCAGTTCTTC.

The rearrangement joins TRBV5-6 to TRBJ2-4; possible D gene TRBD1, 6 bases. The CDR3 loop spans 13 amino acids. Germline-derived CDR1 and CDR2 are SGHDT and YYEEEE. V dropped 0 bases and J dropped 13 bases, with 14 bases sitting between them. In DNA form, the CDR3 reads TGTGCCAGCAGCTTGGACCGCAGGGGCAGGCAGTACTTC. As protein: CASSLDRRGRQYF.

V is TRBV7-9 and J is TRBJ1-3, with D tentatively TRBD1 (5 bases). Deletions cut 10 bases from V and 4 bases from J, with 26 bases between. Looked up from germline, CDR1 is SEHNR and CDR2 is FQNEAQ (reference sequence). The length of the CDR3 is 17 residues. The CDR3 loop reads CATRASGLKWGGNTIYF. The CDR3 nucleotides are TGTGCCACCAGGGCGAGCGGATTGAAATGGGGAGGAAACACCATATATTTT. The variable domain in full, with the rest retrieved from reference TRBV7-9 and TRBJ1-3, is DTGVSQNPRHKITKRGQNVTFRCDPISEHNRLYWYRQTLGQGPEFLTYFQNEAQLEKSRLLSDRFSAERPKGSFSTLEIQRTEQGDSAMYLCATRASGLKWGGNTIYFGEGSWLTVV.

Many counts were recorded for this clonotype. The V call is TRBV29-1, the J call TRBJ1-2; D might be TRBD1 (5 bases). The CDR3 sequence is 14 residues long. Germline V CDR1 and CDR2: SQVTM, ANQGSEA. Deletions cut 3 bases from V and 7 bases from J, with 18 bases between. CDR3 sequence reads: CSVDSGLVVFGYTF. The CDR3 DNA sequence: TGCAGCGTTGACTCAGGGTTGGTGGTATTTGGCTACACCTTC.

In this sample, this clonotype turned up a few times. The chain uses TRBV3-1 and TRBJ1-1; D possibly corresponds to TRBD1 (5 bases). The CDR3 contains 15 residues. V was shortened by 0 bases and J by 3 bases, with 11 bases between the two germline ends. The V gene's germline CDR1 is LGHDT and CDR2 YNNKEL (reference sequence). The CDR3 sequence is CASSQDNAGHTEAFF. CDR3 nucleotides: TGTGCCAGCAGCCAAGATAATGCAGGGCACACTGAAGCTTTCTTT.

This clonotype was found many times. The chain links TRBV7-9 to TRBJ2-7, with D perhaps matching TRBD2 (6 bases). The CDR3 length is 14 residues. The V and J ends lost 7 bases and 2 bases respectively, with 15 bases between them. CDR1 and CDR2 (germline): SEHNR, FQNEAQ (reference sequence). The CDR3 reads CASMIGGSTYEQYF. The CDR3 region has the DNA TGTGCCAGCATGATCGGGGGTTCCACCTACGAGCAGTACTTC.

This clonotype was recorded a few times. The CDR3 spells CASSRAGADLSYEQYF. The DNA for the CDR3 is TGTGCCAGCAGTCGCGCGGGGGCCGACCTCTCCTACGAGCAGTACTTC. The chain is built from TRBV6-2 or TRBV6-3 and TRBJ2-7; D possibly corresponds to TRBD2 (7 bases). Germline CDR1 reads MNHEY; CDR2 reads SVGEGT. The ends were cut back, 5 bases at V and 0 bases at J, with 17 bases in the middle. This CDR3 is 16 amino acids long.

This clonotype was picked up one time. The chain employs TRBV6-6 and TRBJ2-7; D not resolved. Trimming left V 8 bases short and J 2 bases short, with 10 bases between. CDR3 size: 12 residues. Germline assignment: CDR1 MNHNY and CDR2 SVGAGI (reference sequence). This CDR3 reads CASARNPYEQYF. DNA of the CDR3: TGTGCCAGCGCGCGGAACCCCTACGAGCAGTACTTC.

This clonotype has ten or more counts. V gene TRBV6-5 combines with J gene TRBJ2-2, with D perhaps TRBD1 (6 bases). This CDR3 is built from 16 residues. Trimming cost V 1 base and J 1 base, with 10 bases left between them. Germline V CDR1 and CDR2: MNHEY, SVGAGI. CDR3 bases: TGTGCCAGCAGTTACTTACAGGGAATGAACACCGGGGAGCTGTTTTTT. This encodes CASSYLQGMNTGELFF.

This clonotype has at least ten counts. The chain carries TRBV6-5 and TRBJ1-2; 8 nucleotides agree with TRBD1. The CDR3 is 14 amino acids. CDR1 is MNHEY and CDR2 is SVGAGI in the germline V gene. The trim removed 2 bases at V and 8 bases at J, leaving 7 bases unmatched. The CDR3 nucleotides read TGTGCCAGCAGTTACGGGCAGGGGGCGCAAGGCTACACCTTC. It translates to CASSYGQGAQGYTF.

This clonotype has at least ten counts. This CDR3 reads CASSVGSVRPEQFF. The CDR3 DNA reads TGTGCCAGCAGCGTAGGGTCAGTGCGGCCTGAGCAGTTCTTC. The chain uses TRBV9 and TRBJ2-1; D call uncertain. The V end was cut by 0 bases, the J end by 9 bases, with 13 bases between. Per germline, CDR1 SGDLS and CDR2 YYNGEE. This CDR3 spans 14 amino acids.

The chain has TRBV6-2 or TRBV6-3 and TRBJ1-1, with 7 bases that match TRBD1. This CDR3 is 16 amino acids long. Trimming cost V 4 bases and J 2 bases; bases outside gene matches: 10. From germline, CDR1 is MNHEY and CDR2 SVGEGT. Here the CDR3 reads CASSSPPPGGNTEAFF. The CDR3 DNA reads TGTGCCAGCAGTTCTCCACCCCCAGGGGGTAACACTGAAGCTTTCTTT.

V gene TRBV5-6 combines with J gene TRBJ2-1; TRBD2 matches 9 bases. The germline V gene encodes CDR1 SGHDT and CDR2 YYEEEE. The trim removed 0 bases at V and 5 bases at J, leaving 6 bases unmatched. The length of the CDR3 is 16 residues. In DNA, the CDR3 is TGTGCCAGCAGCTTGGCCGGGGGCGGGAGGGACAATGAGCAGTTCTTC. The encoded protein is CASSLAGGGRDNEQFF. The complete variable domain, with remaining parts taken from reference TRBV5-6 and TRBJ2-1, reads DAGVTQSPTHLIKTRGQQVTLRCSPKSGHDTVSWYQQALGQGPQFIFQYYEEEERQRGNFPDRFSGHQFPNYSSELNVNALLLGDSALYLCASSLAGGGRDNEQFFGPGTRLTVL.

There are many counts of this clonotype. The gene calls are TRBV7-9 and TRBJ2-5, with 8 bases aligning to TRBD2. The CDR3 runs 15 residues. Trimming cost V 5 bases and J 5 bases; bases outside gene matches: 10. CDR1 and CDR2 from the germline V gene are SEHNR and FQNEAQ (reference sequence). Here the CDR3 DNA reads TGTGCCAGCAGCCGAAACGGACTAGCCGGGGAGACCCAGTACTTC. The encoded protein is CASSRNGLAGETQYF.

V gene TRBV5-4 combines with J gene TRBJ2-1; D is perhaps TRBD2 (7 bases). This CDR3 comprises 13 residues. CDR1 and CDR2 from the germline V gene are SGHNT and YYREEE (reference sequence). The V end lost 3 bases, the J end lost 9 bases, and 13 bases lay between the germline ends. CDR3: CASSSSGEGEQFF. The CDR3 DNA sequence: TGTGCCAGCAGCTCCTCAGGGGAGGGTGAGCAGTTCTTC.

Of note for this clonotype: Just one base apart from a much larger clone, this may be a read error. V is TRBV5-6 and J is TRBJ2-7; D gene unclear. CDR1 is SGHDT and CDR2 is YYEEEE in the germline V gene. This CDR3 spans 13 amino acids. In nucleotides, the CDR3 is TGTGCCAGCACCGTAGGATGGTTCGACGATCAGTACTTC. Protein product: CASTVGWFDDQYF.

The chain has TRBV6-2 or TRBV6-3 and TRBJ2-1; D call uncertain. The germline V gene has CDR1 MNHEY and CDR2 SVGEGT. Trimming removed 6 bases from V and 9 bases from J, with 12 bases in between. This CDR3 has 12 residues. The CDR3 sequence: CASSQGPGEQFF. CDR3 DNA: TGTGCCAGCAGCCAAGGGCCAGGTGAGCAGTTCTTC.